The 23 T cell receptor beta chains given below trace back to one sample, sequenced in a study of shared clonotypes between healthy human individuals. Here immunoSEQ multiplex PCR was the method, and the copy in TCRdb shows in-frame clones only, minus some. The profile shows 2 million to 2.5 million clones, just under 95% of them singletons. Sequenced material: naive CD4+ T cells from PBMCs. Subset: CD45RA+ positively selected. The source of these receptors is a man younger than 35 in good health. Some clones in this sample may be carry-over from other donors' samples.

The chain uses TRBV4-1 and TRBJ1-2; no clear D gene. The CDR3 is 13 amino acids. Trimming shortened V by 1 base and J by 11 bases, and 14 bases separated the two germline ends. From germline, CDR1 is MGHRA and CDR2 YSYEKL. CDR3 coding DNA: TGCGCCAGCAGCCAAGCTCCCCCTGAGAGGTACACCTTC. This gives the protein CASSQAPPERYTF.

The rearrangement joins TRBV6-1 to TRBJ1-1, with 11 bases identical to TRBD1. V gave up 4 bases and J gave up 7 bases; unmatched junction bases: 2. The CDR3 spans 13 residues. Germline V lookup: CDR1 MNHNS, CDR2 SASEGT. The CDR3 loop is CASSGGTGGEAFF. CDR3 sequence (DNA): TGTGCCAGCAGTGGGGGGACAGGGGGTGAAGCTTTCTTT.

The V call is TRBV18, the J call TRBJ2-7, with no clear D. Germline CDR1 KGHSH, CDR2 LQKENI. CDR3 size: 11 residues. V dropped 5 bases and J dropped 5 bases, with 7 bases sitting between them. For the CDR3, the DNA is TGTGCCAGCTCAATTGGGCACGAGCAGTACTTC. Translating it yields CASSIGHEQYF.

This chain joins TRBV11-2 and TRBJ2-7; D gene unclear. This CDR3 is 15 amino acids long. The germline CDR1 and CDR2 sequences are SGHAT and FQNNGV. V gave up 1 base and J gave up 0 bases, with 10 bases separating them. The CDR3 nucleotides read TGTGCCAGCAGCTTAGCCGTGACAAGCTCCTACGAGCAGTACTTC. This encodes CASSLAVTSSYEQYF.

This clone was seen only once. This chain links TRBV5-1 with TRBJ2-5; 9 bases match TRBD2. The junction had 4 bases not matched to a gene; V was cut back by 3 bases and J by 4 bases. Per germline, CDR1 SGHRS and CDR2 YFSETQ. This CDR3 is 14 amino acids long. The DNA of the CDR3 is TGCGCCAGCAGCTCGACTAGCGGTGGAGAGACCCAGTACTTC. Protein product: CASSSTSGGETQYF.

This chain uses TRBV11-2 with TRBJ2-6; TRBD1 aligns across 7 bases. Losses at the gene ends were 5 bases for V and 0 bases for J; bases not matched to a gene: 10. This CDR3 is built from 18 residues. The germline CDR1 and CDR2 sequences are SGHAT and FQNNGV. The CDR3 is CASSPRQGTNSGANVLTF. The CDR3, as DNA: TGTGCCAGCAGCCCCCGACAGGGAACCAACTCTGGGGCCAACGTCCTGACTTTC.

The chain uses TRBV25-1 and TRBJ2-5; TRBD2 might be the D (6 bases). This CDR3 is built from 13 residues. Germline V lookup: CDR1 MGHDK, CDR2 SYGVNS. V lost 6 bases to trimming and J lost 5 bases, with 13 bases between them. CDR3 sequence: CASRVGGLETQYF. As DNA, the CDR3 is TGTGCCAGCAGAGTCGGAGGGCTGGAGACCCAGTACTTC.

This chain's CDR3 is CASSNRYGSYNEQFF. CDR3 nucleotide sequence: TGTGCCAGCAGCAACAGATACGGGTCCTACAATGAGCAGTTCTTC. The V and J genes are TRBV6-6 and TRBJ2-1; no reliable D call. Germline CDR1 MNHNY, CDR2 SVGAGI (reference sequence). V shed 6 bases and J shed 1 base, with 13 bases lying between them. The CDR3 runs to 15 residues.

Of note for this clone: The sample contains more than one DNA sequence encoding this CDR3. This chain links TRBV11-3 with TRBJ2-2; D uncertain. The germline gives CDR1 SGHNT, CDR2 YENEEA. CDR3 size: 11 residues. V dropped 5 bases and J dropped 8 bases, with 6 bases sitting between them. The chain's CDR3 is CASSLSGELFF. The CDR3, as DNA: TGTGCCAGCAGCCTGAGTGGGGAGCTGTTTTTT.

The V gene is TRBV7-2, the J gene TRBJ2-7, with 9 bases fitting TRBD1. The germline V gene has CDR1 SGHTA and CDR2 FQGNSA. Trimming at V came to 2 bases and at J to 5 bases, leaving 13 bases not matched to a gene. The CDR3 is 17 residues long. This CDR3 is CASSLISSGQGRNEQYF. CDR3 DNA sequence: TGTGCCAGCAGCTTAATCTCCTCCGGACAGGGGCGGAACGAGCAGTACTTC.

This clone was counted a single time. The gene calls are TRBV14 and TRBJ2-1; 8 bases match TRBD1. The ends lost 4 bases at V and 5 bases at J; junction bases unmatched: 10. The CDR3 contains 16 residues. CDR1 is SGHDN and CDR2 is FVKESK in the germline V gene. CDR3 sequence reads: CASSPKGRGLDNEQFF. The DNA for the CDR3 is TGTGCCAGCAGCCCTAAAGGCAGGGGGCTCGACAATGAGCAGTTCTTC.

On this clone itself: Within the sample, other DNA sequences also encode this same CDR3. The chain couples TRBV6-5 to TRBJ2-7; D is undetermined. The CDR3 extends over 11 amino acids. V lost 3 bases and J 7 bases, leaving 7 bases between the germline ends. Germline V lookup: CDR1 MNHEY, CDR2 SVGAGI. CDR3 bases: TGTGCCAGCAGTTATTTGGGGGAGCAGTACTTC. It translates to CASSYLGEQYF.

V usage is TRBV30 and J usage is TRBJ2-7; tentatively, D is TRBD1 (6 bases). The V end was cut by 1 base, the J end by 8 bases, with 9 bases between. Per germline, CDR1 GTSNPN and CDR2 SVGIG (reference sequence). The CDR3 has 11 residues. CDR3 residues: CAWSDGTQQYF. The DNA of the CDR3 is TGTGCCTGGAGTGATGGGACACAGCAGTACTTC.

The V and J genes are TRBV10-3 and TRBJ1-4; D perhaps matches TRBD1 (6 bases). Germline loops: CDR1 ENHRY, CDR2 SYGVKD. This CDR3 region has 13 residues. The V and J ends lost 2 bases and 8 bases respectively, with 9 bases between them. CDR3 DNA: TGTGCCATCAGTGAGACAGGGACCGAAAAACTGTTTTTT. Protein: CAISETGTEKLFF.

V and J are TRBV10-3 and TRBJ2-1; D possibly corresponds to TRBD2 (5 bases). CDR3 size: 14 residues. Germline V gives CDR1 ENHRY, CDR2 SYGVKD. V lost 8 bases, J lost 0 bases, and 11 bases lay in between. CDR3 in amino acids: CAIGGADSYNEQFF. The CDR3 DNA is TGTGCCATCGGAGGAGCGGACTCCTACAATGAGCAGTTCTTC.

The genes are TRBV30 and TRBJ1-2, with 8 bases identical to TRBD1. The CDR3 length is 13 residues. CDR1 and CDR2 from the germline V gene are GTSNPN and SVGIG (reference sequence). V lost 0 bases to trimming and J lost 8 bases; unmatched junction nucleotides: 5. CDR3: CAWSVSGGSGYTF. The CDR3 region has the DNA TGTGCCTGGAGTGTTTCAGGGGGCTCAGGCTACACCTTC.

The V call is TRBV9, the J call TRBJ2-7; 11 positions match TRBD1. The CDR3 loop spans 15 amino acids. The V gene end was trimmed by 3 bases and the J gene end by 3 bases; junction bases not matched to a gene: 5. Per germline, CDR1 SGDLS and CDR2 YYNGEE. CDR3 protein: CASSERTGGFYEQYF. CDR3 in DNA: TGTGCCAGCAGCGAGCGGACAGGGGGCTTCTACGAGCAGTACTTC.

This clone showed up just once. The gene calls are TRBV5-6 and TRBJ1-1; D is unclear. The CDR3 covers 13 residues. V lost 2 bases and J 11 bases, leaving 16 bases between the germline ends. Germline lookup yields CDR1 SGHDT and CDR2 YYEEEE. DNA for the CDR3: TGTGCCAGCAGCTTTTCGGCGGGAGTCAAGGCTTTCTTT. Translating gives CASSFSAGVKAFF.

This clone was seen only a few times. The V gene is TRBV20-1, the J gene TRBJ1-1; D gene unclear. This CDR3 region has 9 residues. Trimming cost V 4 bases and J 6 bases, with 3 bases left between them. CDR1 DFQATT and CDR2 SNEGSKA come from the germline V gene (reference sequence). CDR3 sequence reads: CSATPEAFF. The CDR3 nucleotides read TGCAGTGCTACCCCTGAAGCTTTCTTT.

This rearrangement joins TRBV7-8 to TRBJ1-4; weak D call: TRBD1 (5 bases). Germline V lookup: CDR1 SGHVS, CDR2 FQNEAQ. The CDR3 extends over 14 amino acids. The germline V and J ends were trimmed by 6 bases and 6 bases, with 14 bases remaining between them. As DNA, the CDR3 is TGTGCCAGCAGGACTCAGGGATGGGATGAAAAACTGTTTTTT. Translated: CASRTQGWDEKLFF.

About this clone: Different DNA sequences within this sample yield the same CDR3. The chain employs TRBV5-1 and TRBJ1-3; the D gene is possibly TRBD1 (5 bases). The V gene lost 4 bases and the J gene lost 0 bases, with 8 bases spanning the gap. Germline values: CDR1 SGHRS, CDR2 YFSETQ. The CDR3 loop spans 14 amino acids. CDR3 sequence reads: CASSPGISGNTIYF. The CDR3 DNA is TGCGCCAGCAGCCCAGGGATCTCTGGAAACACCATATATTTT.

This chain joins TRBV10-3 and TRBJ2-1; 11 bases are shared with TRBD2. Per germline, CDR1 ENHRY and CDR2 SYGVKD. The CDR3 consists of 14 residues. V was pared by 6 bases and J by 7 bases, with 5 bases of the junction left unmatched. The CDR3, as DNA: TGTGCCATCAGGACTAGCGGGGCATCTAATGAGCAGTTCTTC. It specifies CAIRTSGASNEQFF.

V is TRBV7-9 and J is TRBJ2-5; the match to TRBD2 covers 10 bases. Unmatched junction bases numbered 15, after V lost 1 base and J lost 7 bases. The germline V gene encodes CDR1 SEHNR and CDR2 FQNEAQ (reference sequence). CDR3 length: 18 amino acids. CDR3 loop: CASSLEWTSGSPGGTQYF. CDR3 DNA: TGTGCCAGCAGCTTAGAATGGACTAGCGGCTCCCCAGGGGGGACCCAGTACTTC.